The present entry profiles one TCR beta chain with its context. What it binds is not known. CDR1 and CDR2 from the germline V gene are MNHEY and SVGEGT. V dropped 5 bases and J dropped 5 bases, with 6 bases sitting between them. The CDR3 is made up of 11 amino acids. This record comes from a study of T cell responses to AZD1222 COVID-19 vaccine. Notes on the study in general: Just five to seven AZD1222 recipients tested seropositive at baseline. There were mostly white British donors and more females than males, and clonal diversity was possibly underestimated. Dominant CD4 TCR responses targeted spike regions 160-218 and 743-854. Among spike-specific TCRs, nearly half reportedly target unmutated variant regions.

TCRdb's table, derived via immunoSEQ multiplex PCR, lists solely in-frame clones and lacks some. Of about 150,000 clones listed, around 93% are singletons. The V call is TRBV6-2 or TRBV6-3, the J call TRBJ2-5; D is tentatively TRBD1 or TRBD2 (5 bases each). The specimen comprised peripheral blood, sampled on day 0 of AZD1222 vaccination. The receptor comes from an adult in good health. Written as DNA, the CDR3 is TGTGCCAGCAGTGGGACCGAGACCCAGTACTTC. Translated: CASSGTETQYF.